This entry concerns a single T cell receptor beta chain. Its antigen is as yet unknown. The CDR3 consists of 16 residues. Trimming removed 2 bases from V and 5 bases from J; junction bases left unmatched: 6. Germline V CDR1 and CDR2: SEHNR, FQNEAQ (reference sequence). This sample was taken from a study of shared clonotypes between healthy human individuals. Whole-study findings and limits: Non-shared clonotypes had lower generation probabilities than clonotypes shared by all four sorted-subset donors. Donor scarcity curtailed the genetic and exposure-history diversity represented herein.

Deep was the level at which the assay was run. Measured with immunoSEQ multiplex PCR; TCRdb has only the in-frame clones, and not every one. The sample shows about 1.5 million clones, 98% of them seen only once. The origin of this receptor is a man aged 25-40 years in good health. The chain couples TRBV7-9 to TRBJ2-5; TRBD2 aligns across 12 bases. The specimen sequenced was naive CD4+ T cells sorted from blood. Specified subset: CD45RA+ positively selected. The CDR3 spells CASSLKGTSGYETQYF. The CDR3 nucleotides are TGTGCCAGCAGCTTAAAGGGGACTAGCGGGTATGAGACCCAGTACTTC.